This TCR beta chain is drawn from a study of glioma-infiltrating T cells. This CDR3 comprises 16 residues. From germline, CDR1 is MNHEY and CDR2 SVGEGT. The V segment lost 6 bases and the J segment 0 bases; nucleotides outside the gene matches: 10. TCR alpha and beta CDR3 regions were amplified from RNA using iRepertoire nested multiplex PCR. Using its own MiXCR run on the multiplex PCR reads, TCRdb lists one record per CDR3 protein. The sample contains more than 85,000 distinct CDR3 sequences, less than 30% of which appear only once. This clonotype has a count of ten or more. The sequenced sample consisted of glioma tissue, nonneoplastic brain tissue, or PBMCs (not recorded which). V usage is TRBV6-2 or TRBV6-3 and J usage is TRBJ2-7, with 8 bases aligning to TRBD1. The source is a human donor with low-grade glioma or glioblastoma, undergoing nonglioma brain surgery, or in good health (not recorded which). The CDR3 nucleotides are TGTGCCAGCAGACGGGTAGGACAGGGACGCTCCTACGAGCAGTACTTC. Translated: CASRRVGQGRSYEQYF.